This T cell receptor beta chain was recorded in a study of CD8 T cells in Susac syndrome. As judged by recently defined diagnostic criteria, patients with Susac syndrome had definite or probable disease. The CDR3 totals 15 residues. Germline V gives CDR1 SGHTA, CDR2 FQGNSA. Germline trimming cut 4 bases from V and 4 bases from J; bases unmatched to any gene: 10. With random hexamers, reverse transcription was performed on roughly 0.5 to 1 ug of RNA. TCRdb independently ran MiXCR on the immunoSEQ multiplex PCR reads; one entry per CDR3 protein. The table has about 180,000 distinct CDR3 sequences, roughly 94% seen once.

The receptor comes from a human donor with Susac syndrome. The rearrangement joins TRBV7-2 to TRBJ2-7; 7 positions agree with TRBD2. Sequences were obtained from CD4+ T cells from PBMCs. DNA of the CDR3: TGTGCCAGCAGCTATCTGGCGGGAGTGATGTACGAGCAGTACTTC. Translating gives CASSYLAGVMYEQYF.